Each of the 18 T cell receptor beta chains below was sequenced from the same sample in a study of T cells after yellow fever vaccination. TCRdb reprocessed the 5' RACE reads with MiXCR, giving one entry per CDR3 protein. The profile shows tens of thousands of distinct CDR3 sequences, around 5% of them singletons. This specimen was CD8+ T cells sorted from PBMCs, taken 10 days after the yellow fever booster vaccination. All receptors derive from a man younger than 45 who received the YFV17D yellow fever vaccine.

This clonotype was found many times. The chain is built from TRBV5-1 and TRBJ2-7; D is uncertain. This CDR3 contains 11 residues. Germline loops: CDR1 SGHRS, CDR2 YFSETQ. V shed 1 base and J shed 5 bases, with 4 bases lying between them. The CDR3 protein is CASSLMNEQYF. The CDR3 DNA follows: TGCGCCAGCAGCTTGATGAACGAGCAGTACTTC.

Of note for this clonotype: Since a much larger clone is just one base distant, this may be a read error. The gene calls are TRBV3-1 and TRBJ2-7; the D gene is possibly TRBD2 (6 bases). V lost 3 bases, J lost 3 bases, and 9 bases lay in between. Germline V lookup: CDR1 LGHDT, CDR2 YNNKEL (reference sequence). The length of the CDR3 is 13 residues. The CDR3 DNA reads as TGTGCCAGCAGCCACGGGAGTTTCTACGAGCAGTACTTC. Protein: CASSHGSFYEQYF.

This clonotype has ten or more counts. The genes are TRBV2 and TRBJ2-3, with 11 bases matching TRBD2. The CDR3 runs 14 residues. CDR1 SNHLY and CDR2 FYNNEI come from the germline V gene. Unmatched junction bases numbered 3, after V lost 8 bases and J lost 2 bases. In DNA form, the CDR3 reads TGTGCCAGCCCGACTAGCGGGATCACAGATACGCAGTATTTT. This encodes CASPTSGITDTQYF.

This clonotype was recorded many times. The genes are TRBV10-3 and TRBJ2-7; TRBD2 matches at 9 bases. The germline CDR1 and CDR2 sequences are ENHRY and SYGVKD. The CDR3 consists of 12 residues. Trimming at V came to 11 bases and at J to 3 bases, leaving 5 bases not matched to a gene. CDR3 sequence: CAAGGVGYEQYF. The DNA for the CDR3 is TGTGCCGCGGGGGGGGTCGGCTACGAGCAGTACTTC.

This clonotype was picked up many times. This chain joins TRBV12-3 or TRBV12-4 and TRBJ2-5, with 10 bases fitting TRBD2. The length of the CDR3 is 17 residues. The V and J ends lost 6 bases and 3 bases, in that order; junction bases with no gene match: 13. DNA for the CDR3: TGTGCCAGCAGGCTTGGACTAGCGGCCACGAACAAAGAGACCCAGTACTTC. This sequence encodes CASRLGLAATNKETQYF.

This clonotype was found many times. The rearrangement links TRBV27 to TRBJ2-7, with 7 bases lining up with TRBD2. V trimming: 5 bases; J trimming: 9 bases; junction bases outside the gene matches: 16. Germline V gene lookup returns CDR1 MNHEY and CDR2 SMNVEV (reference sequence). This CDR3 is 15 amino acids long. CDR3 sequence (DNA): TGTGCCAGCAGTAGCGGGACCCCGACCGGAGCAGGGCAGTACTTC. This gives the protein CASSSGTPTGAGQYF.

This clonotype was seen at least ten times. The chain employs TRBV19 and TRBJ2-1, with 12 bases aligning to TRBD2. In germline, CDR1 is LNHDA, CDR2 SQIVND (reference sequence). The CDR3 runs 15 residues. J gave up 10 bases and V 7 bases, and 11 bases lay outside the gene matches. CDR3 in DNA: TGTGCCAGTAAGATCGAAGGACTAGCGGGGTGGGAGCAGTTCTTC. Translated, it gives CASKIEGLAGWEQFF.

This clonotype was detected many times. The chain combines TRBV27 with TRBJ1-1, with D unclear. The CDR3 length is 13 residues. Germline V gene lookup returns CDR1 MNHEY and CDR2 SMNVEV (reference sequence). V was clipped by 1 base and J by 1 base, with 4 bases between them. CDR3 DNA sequence: TGTGCCAGCAGTTTATACAGGAACACTGAAGCTTTCTTT. This gives the protein CASSLYRNTEAFF.

Concerning this clonotype itself: Germline and junction disagree at one end, which may indicate a read error. The gene calls are TRBV20-1 and TRBJ2-2, with 10 bases matching TRBD2. The CDR3 is 17 amino acids. Germline CDR1 reads DFQATT; CDR2 reads SNEGSKA (reference sequence). The CDR3 sequence: CCAILYSLAGANGELFF. Here the CDR3 DNA reads TGCTGTGCTATCCTATATAGTCTAGCGGGGGCTAACGGGGAGCTGTTTTTT.

Ten or more counts support this clonotype. The V and J genes are TRBV14 and TRBJ1-2; no reliable D call. In germline, CDR1 is SGHDN, CDR2 FVKESK. CDR3 length: 17 amino acids. Trimming removed 0 bases at V and 3 bases at J, with 17 bases between. The CDR3 nucleotides are TGTGCCAGCAGCCAAGATTACTACCGACCGTTAGACTATGGCTACACCTTC. This sequence encodes CASSQDYYRPLDYGYTF.

This clonotype was counted ten times or more. The chain recombines TRBV6-5 with TRBJ1-1; possible D gene TRBD1, 6 bases. Germline V CDR1 and CDR2: MNHEY, SVGAGI. Trimming took off 2 bases at V and 5 bases at J, with 12 bases between the two ends. This CDR3 contains 14 residues. The CDR3 is CASSYGGAGTEAFF. In DNA form, the CDR3 reads TGTGCCAGCAGTTACGGGGGGGCAGGAACTGAAGCTTTCTTT.

This clonotype appeared many times. The chain has TRBV7-4 and TRBJ2-1; D perhaps matches TRBD1 (6 bases). The germline CDR1 and CDR2 sequences are SGHVT and SQSDAQ. The V gene lost 8 bases and the J gene lost 8 bases, with 19 bases spanning the gap. The length of the CDR3 is 14 residues. The CDR3 is CASPDRGTIDEQFF. DNA of the CDR3: TGTGCCAGCCCCGACCGTGGGACAATAGATGAGCAGTTCTTC.

The V call is TRBV5-4, the J call TRBJ2-7, with 10 bases lining up with TRBD2. Losses at the gene ends were 3 bases for V and 3 bases for J; bases not matched to a gene: 6. This CDR3 comprises 15 residues. Germline V gene lookup returns CDR1 SGHNT and CDR2 YYREEE (reference sequence). CDR3 DNA: TGTGCCAGCAGCTACGAGCGGGAGGGGGACTACGAGCAGTACTTC. Translated, it gives CASSYEREGDYEQYF.

This clonotype was observed many times. The rearrangement uses TRBV12-3 or TRBV12-4 and TRBJ1-5; 9 bases are shared with TRBD1. The junction had 7 bases not matched to a gene; V was cut back by 6 bases and J by 4 bases. The CDR3 is 15 residues long. DNA for the CDR3: TGTGCCAGCAGAACCGACAGGGGGATTAATCAGCCCCAGCATTTT. Translated, it gives CASRTDRGINQPQHF.

Concerning this clonotype itself: Being one base from a much bigger clone, this may be a read error. The chain is built from TRBV4-3 and TRBJ2-1; 8 bases agree with TRBD2. Germline CDR1 reads LGHNA; CDR2 reads YSLEER. The CDR3 extends over 17 amino acids. V gave up 1 base and J gave up 8 bases; unmatched junction bases: 13. CDR3 coding DNA: TGCGCCAGCAGCCAAGGAACTTCGGGAGGGCCCCACGATGAGCAGTTCTTC. This encodes CASSQGTSGGPHDEQFF.

The table lists this clonotype with many counts. The V call is TRBV5-4, the J call TRBJ2-1, with 7 bases aligning to TRBD2. Germline V gene lookup returns CDR1 SGHNT and CDR2 YYREEE (reference sequence). V lost 3 bases to trimming and J lost 8 bases; unmatched junction nucleotides: 8. The CDR3 runs to 14 residues. CDR3 DNA: TGTGCCAGCAGCTATCCGACACGGGAGGATGAGCAGTTCTTC. It encodes CASSYPTREDEQFF.

This clonotype was counted many times. The chain employs TRBV6-5 and TRBJ1-5; D gene unclear. Trimming pared 8 bases from V and 3 bases from J, leaving 11 bases between. The CDR3 contains 13 residues. CDR1 is MNHEY and CDR2 is SVGAGI in the germline V gene. The CDR3 spells CASAVNINQPQHF. The DNA of the CDR3 is TGTGCCAGCGCTGTGAATATCAATCAGCCCCAGCATTTT.

This clonotype came up many times. V gene TRBV7-6 combines with J gene TRBJ1-6; TRBD1 is a possible D gene (6 bases). Deletions cut 7 bases from V and 7 bases from J, with 14 bases between. CDR1 is SGHVS, CDR2 FNYEAQ, per germline. The CDR3 is 14 residues long. CDR3 bases: TGTGCCAGCACACAGGGACCGGGGAATTCACCCCTCCACTTT. Its protein product is CASTQGPGNSPLHF.